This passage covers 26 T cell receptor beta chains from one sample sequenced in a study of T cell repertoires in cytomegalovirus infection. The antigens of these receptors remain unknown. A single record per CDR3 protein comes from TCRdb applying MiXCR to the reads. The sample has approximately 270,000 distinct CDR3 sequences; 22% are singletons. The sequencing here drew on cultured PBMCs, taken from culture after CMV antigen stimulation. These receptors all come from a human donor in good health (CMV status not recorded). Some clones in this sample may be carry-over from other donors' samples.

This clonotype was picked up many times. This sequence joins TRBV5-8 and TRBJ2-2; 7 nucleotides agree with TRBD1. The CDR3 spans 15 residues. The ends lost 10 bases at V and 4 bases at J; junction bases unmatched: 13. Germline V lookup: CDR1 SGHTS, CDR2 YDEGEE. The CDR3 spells CAVPPLTGLTGELFF. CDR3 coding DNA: TGTGCCGTCCCGCCCCTGACAGGGCTCACCGGGGAGCTGTTTTTT.

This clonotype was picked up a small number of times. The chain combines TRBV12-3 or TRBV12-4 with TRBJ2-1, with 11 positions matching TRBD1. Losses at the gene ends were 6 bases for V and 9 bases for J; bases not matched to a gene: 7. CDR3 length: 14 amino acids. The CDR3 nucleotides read TGTGCCAGCAGCTACGGGACAGGGGGTTCTGAGCAGTTCTTC. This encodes CASSYGTGGSEQFF.

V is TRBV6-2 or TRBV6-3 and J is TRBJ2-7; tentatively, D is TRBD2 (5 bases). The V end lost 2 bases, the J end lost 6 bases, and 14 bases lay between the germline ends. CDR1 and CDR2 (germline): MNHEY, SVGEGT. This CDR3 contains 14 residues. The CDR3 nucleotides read TGTGCCAGCAGTTACCGCGGGTCCAATCGCGAGCAGTACGTC. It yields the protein CASSYRGSNREQYV.

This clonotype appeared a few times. The CDR3 DNA is TGTGCCAGCAGCCCTGAGTACGACAGGGAATCCTACAATGAGCAGTTCTTC. Its protein is CASSPEYDRESYNEQFF. This chain links TRBV7-9 with TRBJ2-1; 7 bases line up with TRBD1. V lost 5 bases, J lost 1 base, and 11 bases stayed unmatched. Per the germline V gene, CDR1 is SEHNR and CDR2 is FQNEAQ (reference sequence). The CDR3 runs to 17 residues.

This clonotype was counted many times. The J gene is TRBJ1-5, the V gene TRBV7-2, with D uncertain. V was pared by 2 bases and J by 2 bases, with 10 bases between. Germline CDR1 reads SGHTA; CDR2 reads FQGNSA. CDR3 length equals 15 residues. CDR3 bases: TGTGCCAGCAGCTTATCTGGGTCTCGCAATCAGCCCCAGCATTTT. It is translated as CASSLSGSRNQPQHF.

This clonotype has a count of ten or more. CDR3 region: CASRLTGGEQFF. CDR3 in DNA: TGTGCCAGCAGGCTGACAGGGGGTGAGCAGTTCTTC. The chain combines TRBV28 with TRBJ2-1; 9 bases match TRBD1. Trimming took 6 bases from V and 9 from J; bases not matched to a gene: 3. The length of the CDR3 is 12 residues. CDR1 is MDHEN, CDR2 SYDVKM, per germline.

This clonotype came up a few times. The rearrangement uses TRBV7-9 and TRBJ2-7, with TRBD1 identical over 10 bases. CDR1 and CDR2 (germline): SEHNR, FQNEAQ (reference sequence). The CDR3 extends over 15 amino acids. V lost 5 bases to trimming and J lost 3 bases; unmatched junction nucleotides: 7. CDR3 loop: CASSNRDRGFYEQYV. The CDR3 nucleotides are TGTGCCAGCAGCAATCGGGACAGGGGTTTCTACGAGCAGTACGTC.

For the CDR3, the DNA is TGTGCCAGCAGTTACTCACCCACTGAGACCCAGTACTTC. It translates to CASSYSPTETQYF. The chain recombines TRBV6-8 with TRBJ2-5; D ambiguous. The germline V and J ends were trimmed by 0 bases and 5 bases, with 7 bases remaining between them. The germline V gene encodes CDR1 MNHGY and CDR2 SAAAGT. The CDR3 loop spans 13 amino acids.

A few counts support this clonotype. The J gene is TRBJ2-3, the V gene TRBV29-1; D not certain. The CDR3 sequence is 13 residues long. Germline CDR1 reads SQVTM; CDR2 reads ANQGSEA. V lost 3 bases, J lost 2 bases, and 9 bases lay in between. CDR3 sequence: CSVDRQHTDTQYF. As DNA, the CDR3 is TGCAGCGTTGACAGGCAGCACACAGATACGCAGTATTTT.

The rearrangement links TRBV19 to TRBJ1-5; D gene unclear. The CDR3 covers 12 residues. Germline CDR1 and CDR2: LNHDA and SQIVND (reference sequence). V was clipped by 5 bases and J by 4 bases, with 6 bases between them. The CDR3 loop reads CASSEWNQPQHF. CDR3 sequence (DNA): TGTGCCAGTAGTGAGTGGAATCAGCCCCAGCATTTT.

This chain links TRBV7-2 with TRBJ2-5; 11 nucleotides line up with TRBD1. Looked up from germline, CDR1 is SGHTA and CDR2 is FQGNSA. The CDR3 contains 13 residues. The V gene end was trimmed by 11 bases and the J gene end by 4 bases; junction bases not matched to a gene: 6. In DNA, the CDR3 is TGTGCCGGAGGGACAGGGGGGGCAGAGACCCAGTACTTC. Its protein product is CAGGTGGAETQYF.

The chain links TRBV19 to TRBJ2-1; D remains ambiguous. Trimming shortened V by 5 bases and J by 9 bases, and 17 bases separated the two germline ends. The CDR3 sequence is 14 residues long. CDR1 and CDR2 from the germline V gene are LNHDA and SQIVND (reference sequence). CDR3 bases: TGTGCCAGTAGTCCTCAACAAAGCCTGCGTGAGCAGTTCTTC. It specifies CASSPQQSLREQFF.

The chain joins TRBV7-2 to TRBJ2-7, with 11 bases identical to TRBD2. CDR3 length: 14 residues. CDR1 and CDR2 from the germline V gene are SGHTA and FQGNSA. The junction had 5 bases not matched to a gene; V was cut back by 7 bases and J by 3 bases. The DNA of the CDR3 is TGTGCCAGCAAGCCTAGCGGGGGGCTCTACGAGCAGTACTTC. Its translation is CASKPSGGLYEQYF.

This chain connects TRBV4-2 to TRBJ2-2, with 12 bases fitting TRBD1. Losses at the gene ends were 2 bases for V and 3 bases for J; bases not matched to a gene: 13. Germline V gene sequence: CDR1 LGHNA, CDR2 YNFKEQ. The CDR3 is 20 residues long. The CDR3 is CASSQLLDGTGGADTGELFF. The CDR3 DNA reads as TGTGCCAGCAGCCAACTCTTAGACGGGACAGGGGGCGCAGACACCGGGGAGCTGTTTTTT.

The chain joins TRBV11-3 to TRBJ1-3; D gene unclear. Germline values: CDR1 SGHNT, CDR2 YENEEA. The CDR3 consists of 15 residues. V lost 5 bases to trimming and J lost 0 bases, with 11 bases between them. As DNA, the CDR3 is TGTGCCAGCAGCCCAAGGACCAGCTCTGGAAACACCATATATTTT. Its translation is CASSPRTSSGNTIYF. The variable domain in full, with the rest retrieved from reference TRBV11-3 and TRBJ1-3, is EAGVVQSPRYKIIEKKQPVAFWCNPISGHNTLYWYLQNLGQGPELLIRYENEEAVDDSQLPKDRFSAERLKGVDSTLKIQPAELGDSAVYLCASSPRTSSGNTIYFGEGSWLTVV.

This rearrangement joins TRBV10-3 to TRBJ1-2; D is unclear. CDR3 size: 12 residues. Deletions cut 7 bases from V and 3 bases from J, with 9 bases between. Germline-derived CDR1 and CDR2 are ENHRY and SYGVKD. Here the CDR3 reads CAIMVADYGYTF. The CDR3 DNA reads TGTGCCATCATGGTGGCCGACTATGGCTACACCTTC.

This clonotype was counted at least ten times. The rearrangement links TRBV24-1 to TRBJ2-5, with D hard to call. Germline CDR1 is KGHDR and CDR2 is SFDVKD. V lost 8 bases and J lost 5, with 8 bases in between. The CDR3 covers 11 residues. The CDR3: CATMLRETQYF. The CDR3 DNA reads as TGTGCCACCATGCTTAGGGAGACCCAGTACTTC.

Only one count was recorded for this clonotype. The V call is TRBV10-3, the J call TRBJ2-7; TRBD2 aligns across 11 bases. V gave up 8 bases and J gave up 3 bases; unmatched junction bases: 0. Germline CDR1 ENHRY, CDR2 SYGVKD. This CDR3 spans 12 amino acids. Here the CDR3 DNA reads TGTGCCATCGGGACTAGCGGCTACGAGCAGTACGTC. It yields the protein CAIGTSGYEQYV.

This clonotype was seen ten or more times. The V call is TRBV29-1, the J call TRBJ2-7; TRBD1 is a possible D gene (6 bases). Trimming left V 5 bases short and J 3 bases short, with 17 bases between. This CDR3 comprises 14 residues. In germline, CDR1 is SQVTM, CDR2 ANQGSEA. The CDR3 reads CSVSQGSTDYEQYF. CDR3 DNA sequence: TGCAGCGTTTCTCAGGGGTCGACTGACTACGAGCAGTACTTC.

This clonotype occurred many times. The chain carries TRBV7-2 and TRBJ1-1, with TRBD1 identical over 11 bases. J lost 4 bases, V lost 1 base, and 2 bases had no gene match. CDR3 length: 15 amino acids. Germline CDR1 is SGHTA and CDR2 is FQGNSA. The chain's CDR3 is CASSLEGTGGTEAFF. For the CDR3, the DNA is TGTGCCAGCAGCTTAGAGGGGACAGGGGGCACTGAAGCTTTCTTT.

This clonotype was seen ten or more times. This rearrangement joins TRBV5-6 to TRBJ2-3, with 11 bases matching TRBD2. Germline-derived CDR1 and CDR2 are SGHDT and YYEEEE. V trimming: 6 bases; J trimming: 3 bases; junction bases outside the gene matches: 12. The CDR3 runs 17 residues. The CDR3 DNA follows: TGTGCCAGCACCGAAACACAGGGACTAGCGGTTACAGATACGCAGTATTTT. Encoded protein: CASTETQGLAVTDTQYF.

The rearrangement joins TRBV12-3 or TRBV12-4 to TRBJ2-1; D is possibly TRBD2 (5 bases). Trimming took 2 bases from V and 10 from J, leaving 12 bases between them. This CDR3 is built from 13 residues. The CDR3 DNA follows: TGTGCCAGCAGTTTACGCCCTAGGGAGGAGCAGTTCTTC. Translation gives CASSLRPREEQFF.

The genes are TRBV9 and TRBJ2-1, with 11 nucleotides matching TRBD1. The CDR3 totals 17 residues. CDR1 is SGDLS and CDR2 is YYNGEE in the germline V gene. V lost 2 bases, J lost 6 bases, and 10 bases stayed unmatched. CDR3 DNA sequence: TGTGCCAGCAGCGTTGATACGGGACAGGGGGTGCGCAATGAGCAGTTCTTC. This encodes CASSVDTGQGVRNEQFF.

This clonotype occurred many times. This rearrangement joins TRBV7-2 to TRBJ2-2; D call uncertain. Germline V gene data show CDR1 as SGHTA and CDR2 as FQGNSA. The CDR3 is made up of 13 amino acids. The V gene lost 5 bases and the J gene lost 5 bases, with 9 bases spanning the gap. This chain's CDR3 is CASSRQITGELFF. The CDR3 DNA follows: TGTGCCAGCAGCCGGCAAATTACCGGGGAGCTGTTTTTT.

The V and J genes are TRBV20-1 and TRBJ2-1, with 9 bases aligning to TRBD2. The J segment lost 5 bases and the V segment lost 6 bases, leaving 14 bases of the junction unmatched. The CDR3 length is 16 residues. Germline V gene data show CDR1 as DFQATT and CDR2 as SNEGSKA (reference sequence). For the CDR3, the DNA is TGCAGTGCCAGACCCTTAGGACTAGCGAACCACAATGAGCAGTTCTTC. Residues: CSARPLGLANHNEQFF.

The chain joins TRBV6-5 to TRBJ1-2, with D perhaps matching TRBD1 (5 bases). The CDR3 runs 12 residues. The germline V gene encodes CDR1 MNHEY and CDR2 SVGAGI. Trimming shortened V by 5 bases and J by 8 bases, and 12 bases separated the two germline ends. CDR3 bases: TGTGCCAGCAGTCAGGGACCGCGCGGCTACACCTTC. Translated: CASSQGPRGYTF.